Listed here is a single T cell receptor beta chain. Its antigen is not identified. The sample originates from a study of a mutant IDH1 vaccine in newly diagnosed glioma. The table came from immunoSEQ multiplex PCR; TCRdb's copy has only in-frame clones and leaves some out. The table lists approximately 50,000 clones, around four fifths of them singletons. V lost 0 bases, J lost 3 bases, and 8 bases stayed unmatched. This CDR3 has 16 residues. The germline CDR1 and CDR2 sequences are SEHNR and FQNEAQ (reference sequence). Time point noted: week 47, end of study. Doses of 300 ug of mutant IDH1 20-mer peptide were given with topical imiquimod.

The source is a woman between 45 and 60 years old with glioma. The genes are TRBV7-9 and TRBJ2-7; TRBD1 matches at 7 bases. Sequenced material: PBMCs, taken from a glioma patient whose treatment included an IDH1 peptide vaccine. CDR3 protein: CASSLALGQLYYEQYF. CDR3 nucleotides: TGTGCCAGCAGCTTAGCGCTGGGACAGCTCTACTACGAGCAGTACTTC.